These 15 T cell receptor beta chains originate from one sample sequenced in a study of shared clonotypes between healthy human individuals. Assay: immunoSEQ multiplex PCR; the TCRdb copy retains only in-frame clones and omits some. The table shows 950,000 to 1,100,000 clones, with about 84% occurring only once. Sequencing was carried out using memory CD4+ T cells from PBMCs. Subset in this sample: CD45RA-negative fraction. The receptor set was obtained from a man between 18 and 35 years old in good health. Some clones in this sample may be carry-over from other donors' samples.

This CDR3 is CASSGTWSTDTQYF. In DNA form, the CDR3 reads TGTGCCAGCTCTGGGACTTGGAGCACAGATACGCAGTATTTT. The chain joins TRBV18 to TRBJ2-3, with D possibly TRBD2 on 6 matching bases. The V end was cut by 6 bases, the J end by 0 bases, with 10 bases between. There are 14 residues in the CDR3. CDR1 is KGHSH and CDR2 is LQKENI in the germline V gene.

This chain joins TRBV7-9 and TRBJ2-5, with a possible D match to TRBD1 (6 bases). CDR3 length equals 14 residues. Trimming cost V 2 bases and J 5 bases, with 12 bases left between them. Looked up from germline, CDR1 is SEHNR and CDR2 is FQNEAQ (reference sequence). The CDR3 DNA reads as TGTGCCAGCAGCTTAACCACAGGGAAGGAGACCCAGTACTTC. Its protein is CASSLTTGKETQYF.

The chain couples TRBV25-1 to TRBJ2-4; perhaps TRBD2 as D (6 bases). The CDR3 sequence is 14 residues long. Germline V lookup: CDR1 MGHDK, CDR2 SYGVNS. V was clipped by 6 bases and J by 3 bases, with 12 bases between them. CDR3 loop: CASRQGGDKNIQYF. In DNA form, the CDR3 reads TGTGCCAGCAGGCAGGGAGGTGACAAAAACATTCAGTACTTC.

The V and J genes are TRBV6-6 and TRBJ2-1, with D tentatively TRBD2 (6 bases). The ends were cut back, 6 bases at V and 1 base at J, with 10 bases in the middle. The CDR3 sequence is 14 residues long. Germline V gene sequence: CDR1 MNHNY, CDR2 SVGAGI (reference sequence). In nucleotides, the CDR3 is TGTGCCAGCAGACTAGCCCTATCCTACAATGAGCAGTTCTTC. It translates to CASRLALSYNEQFF.

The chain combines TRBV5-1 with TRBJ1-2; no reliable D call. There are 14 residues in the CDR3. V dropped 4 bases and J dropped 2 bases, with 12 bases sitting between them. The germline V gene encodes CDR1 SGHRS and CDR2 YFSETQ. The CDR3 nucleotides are TGCGCCAGCAGCCTCCGGGGAGGGAACTATGGCTACACCTTC. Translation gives CASSLRGGNYGYTF. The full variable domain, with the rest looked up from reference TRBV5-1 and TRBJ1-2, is KAGVTQTPRYLIKTRGQQVTLSCSPISGHRSVSWYQQTPGQGLQFLFEYFSETQRNKGNFPGRFSGRQFSNSRSEMNVSTLELGDSALYLCASSLRGGNYGYTFGSGTRLTVV.

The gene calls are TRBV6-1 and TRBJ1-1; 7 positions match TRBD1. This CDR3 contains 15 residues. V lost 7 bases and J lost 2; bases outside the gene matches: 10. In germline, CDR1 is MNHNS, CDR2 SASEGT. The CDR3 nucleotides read TGTGCCAGCACACCTCTGGACAGGCTCAACACTGAAGCTTTCTTT. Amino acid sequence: CASTPLDRLNTEAFF.

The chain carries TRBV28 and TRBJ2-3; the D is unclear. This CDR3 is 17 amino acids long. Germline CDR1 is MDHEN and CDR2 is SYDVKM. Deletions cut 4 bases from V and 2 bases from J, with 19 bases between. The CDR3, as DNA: TGTGCCAGCAGTTCCCTCGGGTGGGGTAGGGCCACAGATACGCAGTATTTT. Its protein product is CASSSLGWGRATDTQYF.

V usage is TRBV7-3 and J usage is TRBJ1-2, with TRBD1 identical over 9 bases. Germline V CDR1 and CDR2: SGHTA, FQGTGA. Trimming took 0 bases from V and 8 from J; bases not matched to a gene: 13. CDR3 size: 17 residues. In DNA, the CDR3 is TGTGCCAGCAGCTTAACCCCGACAGGGGGGCGAGAGGGAGGCTACACCTTC. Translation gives CASSLTPTGGREGGYTF.

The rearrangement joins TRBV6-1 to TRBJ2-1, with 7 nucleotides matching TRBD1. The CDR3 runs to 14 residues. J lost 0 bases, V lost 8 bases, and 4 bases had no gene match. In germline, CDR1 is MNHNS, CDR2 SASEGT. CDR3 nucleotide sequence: TGTGCCAGCTCCGACAGGGCCTCCTACAATGAGCAGTTCTTC. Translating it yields CASSDRASYNEQFF.

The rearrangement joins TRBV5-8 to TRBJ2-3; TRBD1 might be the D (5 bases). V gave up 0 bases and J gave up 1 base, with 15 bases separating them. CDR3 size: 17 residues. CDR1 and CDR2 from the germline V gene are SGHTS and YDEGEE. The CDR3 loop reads CASSLAWTSQRTDTQYF. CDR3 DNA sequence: TGTGCCAGCAGCTTGGCTTGGACATCCCAGCGCACAGATACGCAGTATTTT. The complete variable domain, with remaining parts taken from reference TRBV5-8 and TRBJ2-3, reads EAGVTQSPTHLIKTRGQQATLRCSPISGHTSVYWYQQALGLGLQFLLWYDEGEERNRGNFPPRFSGRQFPNYSSELNVNALELEDSALYLCASSLAWTSQRTDTQYFGPGTRLTVL.

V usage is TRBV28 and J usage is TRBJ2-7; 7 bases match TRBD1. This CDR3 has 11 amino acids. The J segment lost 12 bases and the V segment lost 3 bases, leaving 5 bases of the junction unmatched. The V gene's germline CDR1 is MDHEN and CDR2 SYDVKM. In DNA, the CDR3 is TGTGCCAGCAGTTTGACGGGACAGCCGTACTTC. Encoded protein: CASSLTGQPYF.

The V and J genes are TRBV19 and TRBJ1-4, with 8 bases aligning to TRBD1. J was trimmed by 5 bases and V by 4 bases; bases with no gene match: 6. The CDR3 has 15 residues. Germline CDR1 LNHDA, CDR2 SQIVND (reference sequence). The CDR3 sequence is CASSTPTGVNEKLFF. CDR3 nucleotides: TGTGCCAGTAGTACCCCGACAGGGGTGAATGAAAAACTGTTTTTT.

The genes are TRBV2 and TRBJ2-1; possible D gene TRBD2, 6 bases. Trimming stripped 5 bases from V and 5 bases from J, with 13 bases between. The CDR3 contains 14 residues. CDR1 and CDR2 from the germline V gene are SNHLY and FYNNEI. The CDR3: CASSRTGSNNEQFF. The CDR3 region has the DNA TGTGCCAGCAGTAGAACCGGGAGTAACAATGAGCAGTTCTTC.

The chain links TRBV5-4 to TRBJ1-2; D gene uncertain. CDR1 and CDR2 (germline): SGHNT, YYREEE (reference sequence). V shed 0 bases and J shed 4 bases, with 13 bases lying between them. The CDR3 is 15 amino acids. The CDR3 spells CASSLGTPRGYGYTF. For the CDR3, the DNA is TGTGCCAGCAGCTTGGGGACCCCGCGGGGCTATGGCTACACCTTC.

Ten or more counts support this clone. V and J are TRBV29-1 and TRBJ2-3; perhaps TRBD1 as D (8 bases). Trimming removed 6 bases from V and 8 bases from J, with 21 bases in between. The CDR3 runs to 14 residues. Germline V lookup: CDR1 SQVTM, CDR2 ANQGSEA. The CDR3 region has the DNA TGCAGCGTGGGGGGGGACAGGAGTCGAGGTACGCAGTATTTT. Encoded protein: CSVGGDRSRGTQYF.